This T cell receptor (beta chain) derives from a study of T cell repertoires in cytomegalovirus infection. Many counts were recorded for this clonotype. TCRdb reprocessed the reads with MiXCR, giving one entry per CDR3 protein. Of around 450,000 distinct CDR3 sequences in the sample, 11% are singletons; the top ten hold roughly 10%. Sequences were obtained from PBMCs. This TCR came from a human donor in good health (CMV status not recorded). Some clones in this sample may be carry-over from other donors' samples.

As DNA, the CDR3 is TGCGCCAGCAGCCAAGGGGCCGGGACCGAGCAGTACTTC. Residues: CASSQGAGTEQYF. The V gene is TRBV4-1, the J gene TRBJ2-7; TRBD1 or TRBD2 may be the D gene (5 bases each). CDR1 is MGHRA and CDR2 is YSYEKL in the germline V gene. This CDR3 region has 13 residues. V was cut by 1 base and J by 6 bases, with 10 bases left in between.